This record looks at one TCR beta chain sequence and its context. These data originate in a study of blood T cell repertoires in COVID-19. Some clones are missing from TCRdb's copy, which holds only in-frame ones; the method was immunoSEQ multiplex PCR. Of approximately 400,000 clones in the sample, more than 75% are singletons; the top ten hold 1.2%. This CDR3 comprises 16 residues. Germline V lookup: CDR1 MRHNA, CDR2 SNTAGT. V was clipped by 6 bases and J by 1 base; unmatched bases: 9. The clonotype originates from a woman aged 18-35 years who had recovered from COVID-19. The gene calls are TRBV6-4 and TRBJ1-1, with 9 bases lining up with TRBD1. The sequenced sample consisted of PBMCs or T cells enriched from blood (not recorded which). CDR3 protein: CASSPDRGDPNTEAFF. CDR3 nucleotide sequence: TGTGCCAGCAGCCCGGACAGGGGAGACCCGAACACTGAAGCTTTCTTT.